Below, 13 T cell receptor beta chains from the same sample are listed, as sequenced in a study of blood T cell repertoires in COVID-19. Repertoires were generated with immunoSEQ multiplex PCR, while TCRdb's copy carries only in-frame clones and drops some. The profile shows roughly 80,000 clones, around 90% of them singletons. The specimen sequenced was peripheral blood. The receptor set was obtained from a man aged 45-65 years with active COVID-19.

This sequence joins TRBV5-4 and TRBJ1-1; maybe TRBD1 (5 bases). The CDR3 is made up of 14 amino acids. Per germline, CDR1 SGHNT and CDR2 YYREEE (reference sequence). V lost 0 bases and J 2 bases, leaving 8 bases between the germline ends. The CDR3 nucleotides are TGTGCCAGCAGCTTGGAACAGGAAAACACTGAAGCTTTCTTT. Protein: CASSLEQENTEAFF.

CDR3 DNA sequence: TGTGCCAGCAGCAGTGGCGGGACAGGGACCGCTGAAGCTTTCTTT. It codes for CASSSGGTGTAEAFF. This chain joins TRBV5-6 and TRBJ1-1; 9 bases are a match to TRBD1. Per germline, CDR1 SGHDT and CDR2 YYEEEE. The CDR3 extends over 15 amino acids. J was trimmed by 6 bases and V by 4 bases; bases with no gene match: 10.

The CDR3 is CASSYRGGQGNNEQYF. Written as DNA, the CDR3 is TGTGCCAGCAGTTACCGCGGGGGACAGGGGAACAACGAGCAGTACTTC. The chain joins TRBV6-6 to TRBJ2-7; 10 positions agree with TRBD1. V was pared by 2 bases and J by 5 bases, with 9 bases of the junction left unmatched. The CDR3 covers 16 residues. Germline CDR1 is MNHNY and CDR2 is SVGAGI (reference sequence).

The chain combines TRBV28 with TRBJ2-7; no firm D call. V was pared by 6 bases and J by 6 bases, with 12 bases between. CDR3 length equals 12 residues. CDR1 is MDHEN, CDR2 SYDVKM, per germline. The CDR3 is CASSSTRFEQYF. CDR3 nucleotides: TGTGCCAGCAGCTCTACTCGTTTCGAGCAGTACTTC.

This clone was observed a handful of times. The chain employs TRBV7-2 and TRBJ2-7, with TRBD2 matching 9 bases. Trimming cost V 5 bases and J 6 bases; bases outside gene matches: 11. Germline loops: CDR1 SGHTA, CDR2 FQGNSA. The CDR3 length is 15 residues. The CDR3 sequence is CASSPRGGLAGEQYF. In DNA form, the CDR3 reads TGTGCCAGCAGCCCGCGGGGGGGGCTCGCCGGCGAGCAGTACTTC.

The chain combines TRBV28 with TRBJ2-3; TRBD2 matches 13 bases. The germline CDR1 and CDR2 sequences are MDHEN and SYDVKM. The CDR3 extends over 15 amino acids. V dropped 3 bases and J dropped 3; count of bases not matched to a gene: 0. In DNA, the CDR3 is TGTGCCAGCAGTTTGACTAGCGGGGGGACAGATACGCAGTATTTT. This gives the protein CASSLTSGGTDTQYF.

This sequence joins TRBV19 and TRBJ1-4; possible D gene TRBD1, 5 bases. The CDR3 contains 14 residues. CDR1 and CDR2 (germline): LNHDA, SQIVND (reference sequence). The V end lost 7 bases, the J end lost 14 bases, and 23 bases lay between the germline ends. DNA of the CDR3: TGTGCCAGTAAAAGGGGAGGGACTGGGGATCGGCTGTTTTTT. It specifies CASKRGGTGDRLFF.

This chain joins TRBV12-3 or TRBV12-4 and TRBJ1-2, with D unresolved. V lost 7 bases to trimming and J lost 6 bases, with 15 bases between them. The CDR3 covers 13 residues. The CDR3 protein is CASTLAPGNGYTF. CDR3 DNA: TGTGCCAGCACCCTTGCTCCGGGTAATGGCTACACCTTC.

The rearrangement uses TRBV6-2 or TRBV6-3 and TRBJ2-1, with 9 bases fitting TRBD1. V lost 4 bases and J lost 6; bases outside the gene matches: 10. This CDR3 comprises 16 residues. Germline lookup yields CDR1 MNHEY and CDR2 SVGEGT. As DNA, the CDR3 is TGTGCCAGCAGTTCCAGCCGGGACAGGGTAGGCAATGAGCAGTTCTTC. Encoded protein: CASSSSRDRVGNEQFF.

The genes are TRBV7-9 and TRBJ2-7; TRBD1 matches 11 bases. Germline CDR1 and CDR2: SEHNR and FQNEAQ (reference sequence). The CDR3 consists of 14 residues. The V segment lost 5 bases and the J segment 5 bases; nucleotides outside the gene matches: 5. The CDR3 protein is CASSRRDRGNEQYF. CDR3 coding DNA: TGTGCCAGCAGCCGCCGGGACAGGGGGAACGAGCAGTACTTC.

The CDR3 DNA reads as TGTGCCCACAGGGGGAACACTGAAGCTTTCTTT. The encoded protein is CAHRGNTEAFF. This sequence joins TRBV30 and TRBJ1-1; 7 nucleotides agree with TRBD1. V lost 8 bases, J lost 1 base, and 1 base stayed unmatched. CDR1 is GTSNPN, CDR2 SVGIG, per germline (reference sequence). This CDR3 is built from 11 residues.

The CDR3 protein is CASSPGHIYQPQHF. The CDR3 coding sequence is TGTGCCAGCAGTCCGGGACACATATATCAGCCCCAGCATTTT. The rearrangement links TRBV6-6 to TRBJ1-5; a possible D gene is TRBD1 (6 bases). This CDR3 is 14 amino acids long. V was clipped by 5 bases and J by 5 bases, with 13 bases between them. The germline CDR1 and CDR2 sequences are MNHNY and SVGAGI (reference sequence).

The chain couples TRBV18 to TRBJ2-7; TRBD2 is a possible D gene (5 bases). CDR3 size: 15 residues. With 2 bases removed from V and 3 bases from J, the gap between germline ends came to 14 bases. Germline V CDR1 and CDR2: KGHSH, LQKENI. CDR3 sequence reads: CASSPESAGNYEQYF. The CDR3, as DNA: TGTGCCAGCTCACCAGAAAGCGCGGGCAACTACGAGCAGTACTTC.